This TCR beta chain was recovered during a study of post-analysis software for immune sequencing data. Study details: Multiple sclerosis in the patients followed relapsing-remitting, secondary progressive and progressive-relapsing courses. Study findings and constraints: Five or six TRBV segments, including TRBV5-6, TRBV5-1 and TRBV20-1, were more frequent in patients than controls.

This clonotype was counted only a few times. Its antigen is as yet unknown. Every TCR beta cDNA library bore unique molecular identifiers. TCRdb recomputed calls from the PCR reads with MiXCR, one row per CDR3 protein. This table holds about 540,000 distinct CDR3 sequences, approximately 34% found once. Germline CDR1 and CDR2: SNHLY and FYNNEI. The CDR3 runs 15 residues. V lost 3 bases to trimming and J lost 3 bases, with 12 bases between them. This receptor was identified in a girl between 2 and 17 years old with multiple sclerosis. Sequencing was done on a sample of blood. The rearrangement links TRBV2 to TRBJ2-1; D remains ambiguous. This CDR3 reads CASSDGLRLYNEQFF. CDR3 DNA sequence: TGTGCCAGCAGTGATGGGTTAAGACTCTACAATGAGCAGTTCTTC.